The 7 T cell receptor beta chains below come from one sample, sequenced in a study of CD8 T cells in Susac syndrome. Random hexamers were used to reverse transcribe about 0.5 to 1 ug of RNA. One entry per CDR3 protein results from TCRdb running MiXCR on the immunoSEQ multiplex PCR reads. This table holds roughly 110,000 distinct CDR3 sequences, just under 95% found once. The sequencing sample was made of CD8+ T cells from PBMCs. The source of these receptors is a human donor in good health.

The V gene is TRBV6-2 or TRBV6-3, the J gene TRBJ1-1; no clear D. The CDR3 extends over 12 amino acids. Trimming stripped 8 bases from V and 0 bases from J, with 7 bases between. CDR1 is MNHEY, CDR2 SVGEGT, per germline. The CDR3 loop is CASGRMNTEAFF. CDR3 DNA: TGTGCCAGCGGCAGGATGAACACTGAAGCTTTCTTT.

This chain uses TRBV28 with TRBJ2-3; 7 bases match TRBD2. Germline V gives CDR1 MDHEN, CDR2 SYDVKM. With 4 bases clipped from V and 0 bases from J, the junction kept 16 bases outside the gene matches. There are 19 residues in the CDR3. CDR3 nucleotides: TGTGCCAGCAGTTCAAATTGGGCTAGCGGAGCATCTAGCACAGATACGCAGTATTTT. Its translation is CASSSNWASGASSTDTQYF.

This clonotype showed up just once. The chain couples TRBV9 to TRBJ2-7; either TRBD1 or TRBD2 may fit D (5 bases each). Germline V gives CDR1 SGDLS, CDR2 YYNGEE. The CDR3 loop spans 15 amino acids. Trimming stripped 2 bases from V and 0 bases from J, with 12 bases between. The CDR3 bases are TGTGCCAGCAGCGTTAATCCCGGGGCCTCCTACGAGCAGTACTTC. The encoded protein is CASSVNPGASYEQYF.

The chain recombines TRBV7-3 with TRBJ2-1; 13 bases are shared with TRBD2. The germline V gene encodes CDR1 SGHTA and CDR2 FQGTGA. The CDR3 is made up of 22 amino acids. V shed 2 bases, J shed 2 bases, and the junction held 18 bases outside the gene matches. CDR3 in amino acids: CASSLGLRRSLGTSGAYNEQFF. CDR3 DNA: TGTGCCAGCAGCTTAGGGCTTAGACGTTCCTTAGGGACTAGCGGGGCCTACAATGAGCAGTTCTTC.

The chain joins TRBV14 to TRBJ2-2; no definite D call. The CDR3 sequence is 15 residues long. Trimming removed 2 bases from V and 5 bases from J, with 12 bases in between. CDR1 is SGHDN, CDR2 FVKESK, per germline. Here the CDR3 DNA reads TGTGCCAGCAGCCAAACCCACACCAGGACCGGGGAGCTGTTTTTT. Its translation: CASSQTHTRTGELFF.

This chain uses TRBV6-1 with TRBJ1-4, with a tentative D call TRBD1 (5 bases). Germline CDR1 reads MNHNS; CDR2 reads SASEGT. There are 16 residues in the CDR3. Trimming removed 2 bases from V and 8 bases from J, with 18 bases in between. CDR3 in amino acids: CASSEIWAGLGEKLFF. In DNA, the CDR3 is TGTGCCAGCAGTGAAATTTGGGCGGGGCTCGGGGAAAAACTGTTTTTT.

The chain recombines TRBV7-3 with TRBJ1-1; D unclear. Germline V lookup: CDR1 SGHTA, CDR2 FQGTGA. The CDR3 totals 13 residues. Deletions cut 6 bases from V and 5 bases from J, with 13 bases between. The CDR3 loop is CASRRGTGTEAFF. In nucleotides, the CDR3 is TGTGCCAGCAGACGCGGAACCGGGACTGAAGCTTTCTTT.